These T cell receptor beta chains were read from a single sample in a study of T cells in Graves' hyperthyroidism and ophthalmopathy. MiXCR, applied by TCRdb to the multiplex PCR reads, yields one record per CDR3 protein. Here the sample spans roughly 400,000 distinct CDR3 sequences, roughly 25% being singletons. Sequencing used blood. The receptors were gathered from a man aged 50 or older with Graves' hyperthyroidism. CDR3s include the opening cysteine and the closing phenylalanine or tryptophan. Fields, in order: V gene, J gene, clone size, D gene, CDR3 DNA, CDR3 protein. The D gene is left open where the match is weak. Clone sizes are given selectively: once, few, many, or a class where the clone is expanded.

TRBV12-3/TRBV12-4	TRBJ2-1	NA	TRBD2	TGTGCCAGCAGTTTAACCCTAGCGGGAGGGCTCTCCTACAATGAGCAGTTCTTC	CASSLTLAGGLSYNEQFF
TRBV11-1	TRBJ2-7	few	NA	TGTGCCAGCAGCCTAAGACAGGGTTCCAGCGGGATCCACGAGCAGTACTTC	CASSLRQGSSGIHEQYF
TRBV5-1	TRBJ1-1	many	TRBD1	TGCGCCAGCAGCTCACAGGGGAGCGACACTGAAGCTTTCTTT	CASSSQGSDTEAFF
TRBV19	TRBJ1-5	few	NA	TGTGCCAGTAGTACTCCCGGGACACCGGCAAACAATCAGCCCCAGCATTTT	CASSTPGTPANNQPQHF
TRBV5-1	TRBJ2-7	few	NA	TGCGCCAGCAGCGAGAGGGGTCCTCCAACGCTCTACGAGCAGTACTTC	CASSERGPPTLYEQYF
TRBV28	TRBJ2-6	NA	NA	TGTGCCAGCAGTCCCCCGGGTTGGTATATCTCTGGGGCCAACGTCCTGACTTTC	CASSPPGWYISGANVLTF
TRBV7-2	TRBJ2-1	NA	NA	TGTGCCAGCAGCCGAAAAGGGCTAGCGCAGAGCTCCTACAATGAGCAGTTCTTC	CASSRKGLAQSSYNEQFF
TRBV5-1	TRBJ1-1	many	TRBD1	TGCGCCAGCAGCTTCGGGACAGGGGGCGGCACTGAAGCTTTCTTT	CASSFGTGGGTEAFF
TRBV5-1	TRBJ2-2	NA	NA	TGCGCCAGCAGTTTGGACGGGCGTGCGAACACCGGGGAGCTGTTTTTT	CASSLDGRANTGELFF
TRBV6-1	TRBJ2-3	few	NA	TGTGCCAGCAGACTAGATGGGAGGTCGGCCACAGATACGCAGTATTTT	CASRLDGRSATDTQYF
TRBV3-1	TRBJ1-3	few	TRBD1	TGTGCCAGCAGCCTAACAGGGGGCCTCCGTGGAAACACCATATATTTT	CASSLTGGLRGNTIYF
TRBV5-6	TRBJ2-5	NA	NA	TGTGCCAGCAGCTTGAGGGGAGGGGGCCTAGAGACCCAGTACTTC	CASSLRGGGLETQYF
TRBV7-9	TRBJ2-3	few	NA	TGTGCCAGCAGCGTCGGCGGATCACTAGGTGGTACGCAGTATTTT	CASSVGGSLGGTQYF
TRBV19	TRBJ2-5	NA	NA	TGTGCCACCCATTCCGGACGGGGCCAAGAGACCCAGTACTTC	CATHSGRGQETQYF
TRBV28	TRBJ2-1	many	NA	TGTGCCAGCAGCAACCTCGGGAGTAGGTCCTACAATGAGCAGTTCTTC	CASSNLGSRSYNEQFF
TRBV4-1	TRBJ2-5	few	NA	TGCGCCAGCAGCCTACAGTTTCAAGAGACCCAGTACTTC	CASSLQFQETQYF
TRBV12-3/TRBV12-4	TRBJ2-3	NA	TRBD1	TGTGCCAGCAGGCCTACAGGGGAAGATTCAGATACGCAGTATTTT	CASRPTGEDSDTQYF
TRBV5-1	TRBJ2-1	NA	NA	TGCGCCAGCAGCCTCACCCCGACGACTGGCTCCTACAATGAGCAGTTCTTC	CASSLTPTTGSYNEQFF
TRBV5-1	TRBJ1-2	few	NA	TGCGCCAGCAGCTTGGAACCGACTCCGGCTGGCTACACCTTC	CASSLEPTPAGYTF
TRBV2	TRBJ1-1	NA	NA	TGTGCCAGCAGGCGGATTGGGGACACTGAAGCTTTCTTT	CASRRIGDTEAFF
TRBV24-1	TRBJ2-5	NA	TRBD1	TGTGCCACCAGTGGAAGGGGACAGGGGGCAGAGACCCAGTACTTC	CATSGRGQGAETQYF
TRBV28	TRBJ2-6	NA	NA	TGTGCCAGCAGTCACCGAATCGGTGGAGCCAACGTCCTGACTTTC	CASSHRIGGANVLTF
TRBV29-1	TRBJ1-1	many	NA	TGCAGCGTTGAAGTCGTAACGGGCACTGAAGCTTTCTTT	CSVEVVTGTEAFF
TRBV6-6	TRBJ2-7	NA	NA	TGTGCCAGCAGTTACTCCGGGGACAACGAGCAGTACTTC	CASSYSGDNEQYF
TRBV5-1	TRBJ2-7	NA	NA	TGCGCCAGCAGCTTGGCCGGAATGGTCTACGAGCAGTACTTC	CASSLAGMVYEQYF
TRBV27	TRBJ2-3	many	TRBD2	TGTGCCAGCTCCGGAGCGGGAAACCCCACAGATACGCAGTATTTT	CASSGAGNPTDTQYF
TRBV20-1	TRBJ1-3	NA	NA	TGCAGTGCTAGACACGGGGTAGGAAACACCATATATTTT	CSARHGVGNTIYF
TRBV2	TRBJ1-4	NA	NA	TGTGCCAGCAGTGCCCGGGGAGGGAATGAAAAACTGTTTTTT	CASSARGGNEKLFF
TRBV12-3/TRBV12-4	TRBJ1-1	many	NA	TGTGCCAGCAGTTTGATGGGTAACACTGAAGCTTTCTTT	CASSLMGNTEAFF
TRBV13	TRBJ2-1	NA	NA	TGTGCCAGCAGCTCTAGTTCGGGAGAGAGCTCCTACAATGAGCAGTTCTTC	CASSSSSGESSYNEQFF
TRBV12-3/TRBV12-4	TRBJ1-4	few	NA	TGTGCCAGCAGTTTCTCGGAGAATGAAAAACTGTTTTTT	CASSFSENEKLFF
TRBV7-9	TRBJ2-7	few	TRBD2	TGTGCCAGCAGCCCCGAATCCCAGCGGGAGACCTACGAGCAGTACTTC	CASSPESQRETYEQYF
TRBV10-3	TRBJ1-1	NA	TRBD1	TGTGCCATCAGTGGGACGACAGGGGATGAAGCTTTCTTT	CAISGTTGDEAFF
TRBV3-1	TRBJ2-5	once	TRBD2	TGTGCCAGCAGCCAACGGTGGCTAGCGGGGGGGCAAGAGACCCAGTACTTC	CASSQRWLAGGQETQYF
TRBV3-1	TRBJ1-5	NA	NA	TGTGCCAGCAGCCAAACCAGGAATCAGCCCCAGCATTTT	CASSQTRNQPQHF
TRBV7-2	TRBJ2-1	many	TRBD2	TGTGCCAGCAGCTTAAGATCTAGCGGACCCAATGAGCAGTTCTTC	CASSLRSSGPNEQFF
TRBV28	TRBJ2-1	many	TRBD2	TGTGCCACCACACTAGCGGGAGCGAGAAATGAGCAGTTCTTC	CATTLAGARNEQFF
TRBV7-6	TRBJ2-7	many	NA	TGTGCCAGCAGCTTGGGCCCAACCACCTACGAGCAGTACTTC	CASSLGPTTYEQYF
TRBV4-1	TRBJ2-7	NA	NA	TGCGCCAGCAGCCAAGAGCTCCACTACGAGCAGTACTTC	CASSQELHYEQYF